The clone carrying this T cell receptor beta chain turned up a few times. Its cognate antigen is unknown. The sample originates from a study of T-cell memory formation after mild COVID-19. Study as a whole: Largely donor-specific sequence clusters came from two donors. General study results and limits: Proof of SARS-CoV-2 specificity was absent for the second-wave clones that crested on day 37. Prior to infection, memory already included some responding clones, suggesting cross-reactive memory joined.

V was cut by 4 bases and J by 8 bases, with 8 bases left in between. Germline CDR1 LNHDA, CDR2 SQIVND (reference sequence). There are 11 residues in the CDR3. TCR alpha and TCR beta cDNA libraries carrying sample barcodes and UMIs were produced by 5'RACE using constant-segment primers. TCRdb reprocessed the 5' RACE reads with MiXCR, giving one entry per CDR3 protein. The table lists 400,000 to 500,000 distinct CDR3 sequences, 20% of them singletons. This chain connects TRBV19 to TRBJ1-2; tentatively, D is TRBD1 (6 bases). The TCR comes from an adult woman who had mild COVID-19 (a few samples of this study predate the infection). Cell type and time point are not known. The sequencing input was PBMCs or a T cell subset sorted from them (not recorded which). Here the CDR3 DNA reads TGTGCCAGTAGTAACAGGGTCGGCTACACCTTC. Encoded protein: CASSNRVGYTF.